This paragraph reports one T cell receptor beta chain. Its antigen is not known. Using immunoSEQ multiplex PCR, the repertoire was profiled, and TCRdb retains in-frame clones only, with some absent. The table shows 7,000 to 7,500 clones, with more than 70% occurring only once. The germline V and J ends were trimmed by 2 bases and 0 bases, with 8 bases remaining between them. The CDR3 runs to 16 residues. CDR1 and CDR2 from the germline V gene are SGHAT and FQNNGV. The time point is: proximal margin of the surgical specimen (macroscopically non-inflamed). This specimen belongs to a study of T cell repertoires in ileal Crohn's disease. Whole-study context: Postoperative therapy was given to about half: roughly twelve thiopurines, 15 to 20 anti-TNF agents. The MI sample came from the proximal margin of the surgical specimen. Notes on the study in general: Sorted CD8 T cells held more high-frequency clones than CD4. Compared with non-smokers, active smokers at surgery showed more clonal expansions.

The receptor comes from an adult with Crohn's disease. Source material: ileal tissue. This sequence joins TRBV11-2 and TRBJ2-6, with D uncertain. The CDR3 spells CASSLLVPSGANVLTF. The CDR3 coding sequence is TGTGCCAGCAGCTTATTAGTCCCCTCTGGGGCCAACGTCCTGACTTTC.